The 28 T cell receptor beta chains listed next were all sequenced from one sample in a study of T cell repertoires in cytomegalovirus infection. TCRdb fed the reads into MiXCR, producing one record per CDR3 protein. The data contain 150,000 to 200,000 distinct CDR3 sequences, 13% to 15% of them singletons. The sample comprised PBMCs. The origin of the receptors is a human donor in good health (CMV status not recorded). Some clones in this sample may be carry-over from other donors' samples.

This chain connects TRBV29-1 to TRBJ2-2; D not certain. The CDR3 totals 12 residues. V was trimmed by 4 bases and J by 4 bases, leaving 7 bases between them. CDR1 SQVTM and CDR2 ANQGSEA come from the germline V gene. The CDR3 nucleotides read TGCAGCGTTGGGCCACCCACCGGGGAGCTGTTTTTT. Amino acids: CSVGPPTGELFF.

This clonotype showed up many times. The chain is built from TRBV12-3 or TRBV12-4 and TRBJ2-7, with D possibly being TRBD2 (6 bases). V lost 6 bases and J lost 0, with 12 bases in between. The CDR3 runs 14 residues. The CDR3 DNA is TGTGCCAGCAGGGGGGGTGTGGGCTCCTACGAGCAGTACTTC. It specifies CASRGGVGSYEQYF.

There are many counts of this clonotype. The J gene is TRBJ2-7, the V gene TRBV19, with TRBD2 matching over 8 bases. This CDR3 region has 14 residues. V shed 2 bases and J 1 base; nucleotides not matched to a gene: 1. CDR1 LNHDA and CDR2 SQIVND come from the germline V gene (reference sequence). The CDR3 nucleotides are TGTGCCAGTAGTATAATAGCGGGGTCCTACGAGCAGTACTTC. Translated: CASSIIAGSYEQYF.

The chain links TRBV7-9 to TRBJ2-3; tentatively, D is TRBD2 (5 bases). Trimming took 5 bases from V and 6 from J, leaving 9 bases between them. The CDR3 covers 12 residues. Germline V lookup: CDR1 SEHNR, CDR2 FQNEAQ (reference sequence). The CDR3 loop reads CASSGPGDTQYF. The CDR3, as DNA: TGTGCCAGCAGCGGGCCGGGGGATACGCAGTATTTT. The full variable domain, rest sourced from reference TRBV7-9 and TRBJ2-3, is DTGVSQNPRHKITKRGQNVTFRCDPISEHNRLYWYRQTLGQGPEFLTYFQNEAQLEKSRLLSDRFSAERPKGSFSTLEIQRTEQGDSAMYLCASSGPGDTQYFGPGTRLTVL.

The chain employs TRBV29-1 and TRBJ1-5; 10 bases match TRBD1. The germline gives CDR1 SQVTM, CDR2 ANQGSEA. The CDR3 loop spans 15 amino acids. After removal of 6 bases from V and 0 bases from J, the junction contained 5 bases not matched to a gene. The CDR3 sequence is CSVGQGLDSNQPQHF. CDR3 nucleotides: TGCAGCGTGGGACAGGGGCTAGATAGCAATCAGCCCCAGCATTTT.

This clonotype was counted a few times. The chain has TRBV24-1 and TRBJ2-1, with 13 bases aligning to TRBD2. CDR1 and CDR2 from the germline V gene are KGHDR and SFDVKD. Germline trimming cut 2 bases from V and 5 bases from J; bases unmatched to any gene: 8. The CDR3 covers 18 residues. The chain's CDR3 is CATSDSRLAGGRHNEQFF. Here the CDR3 DNA reads TGTGCCACCAGTGATTCCAGACTAGCGGGGGGCAGGCACAATGAGCAGTTCTTC.

This clonotype has ten or more counts. The rearrangement joins TRBV11-3 to TRBJ2-1; D is unresolved. The CDR3 has 11 amino acids. Germline CDR1 and CDR2: SGHNT and YENEEA. Deletions cut 1 base from V and 10 bases from J, with 5 bases between. This chain's CDR3 is CASSLGREQFF. CDR3 sequence (DNA): TGTGCCAGCAGCTTAGGAAGGGAGCAGTTCTTC. The complete variable domain, with remaining parts taken from reference TRBV11-3 and TRBJ2-1, reads EAGVVQSPRYKIIEKKQPVAFWCNPISGHNTLYWYLQNLGQGPELLIRYENEEAVDDSQLPKDRFSAERLKGVDSTLKIQPAELGDSAVYLCASSLGREQFFGPGTRLTVL.

This clonotype was detected ten times or more. This chain links TRBV7-8 with TRBJ2-4; D is possibly TRBD2 (5 bases). The germline gives CDR1 SGHVS, CDR2 FQNEAQ. Trimming shortened V by 6 bases and J by 0 bases, and 21 bases separated the two germline ends. This CDR3 region has 18 residues. The DNA of the CDR3 is TGTGCCAGCAGTCCACTCCAGGTTCCCGGACTAGCCAAAAACATTCAGTACTTC. It codes for CASSPLQVPGLAKNIQYF.

CDR3 sequence: CASSPVPTGRNTEAFF. In DNA form, the CDR3 reads TGTGCCAGCAGCCCAGTGCCGACAGGGAGGAACACTGAAGCTTTCTTT. The genes are TRBV5-5 and TRBJ1-1, with 7 bases identical to TRBD1. With 4 bases clipped from V and 1 base from J, the junction kept 10 bases outside the gene matches. This CDR3 is 16 amino acids long. The germline V gene has CDR1 SGHKS and CDR2 YYEKEE (reference sequence).

As concerns this clonotype: This may stem from a read error, because a much larger clone lies one nucleotide away. V usage is TRBV2 and J usage is TRBJ1-5; D is undetermined. Germline CDR1 reads SNHLY; CDR2 reads FYNNEI. This CDR3 spans 15 amino acids. The CDR3 protein is CPSSEDIYSNQPQHF. The CDR3 nucleotides are TGTCCCAGCAGTGAAGACATCTATAGCAATCAGCCCCAGCATTTT.

The rearrangement links TRBV4-3 to TRBJ2-7, with TRBD1 identical over 7 bases. Germline CDR1 LGHNA, CDR2 YSLEER. Germline trimming cut 4 bases from V and 2 bases from J; bases unmatched to any gene: 11. The length of the CDR3 is 16 residues. The CDR3 loop reads CASSRDRDSVTYEQYF. In DNA, the CDR3 is TGCGCCAGCAGCCGCGACCGGGACAGCGTGACCTACGAGCAGTACTTC.

In this sample, this clonotype turned up a few times. The chain employs TRBV27 and TRBJ2-7; tentative D call: TRBD2 (6 bases). The CDR3 runs to 16 residues. Per the germline V gene, CDR1 is MNHEY and CDR2 is SMNVEV (reference sequence). The V gene lost 2 bases and the J gene lost 5 bases, with 19 bases spanning the gap. Written as DNA, the CDR3 is TGTGCCAGCAGTTTAGTAGCGGAGAAGTTCGTAGACGAGCAGTACTTC. This translates into CASSLVAEKFVDEQYF.

This clonotype was observed at least ten times. The genes are TRBV7-9 and TRBJ2-6; D gene uncertain. The CDR3 runs to 14 residues. Germline CDR1 SEHNR, CDR2 FQNEAQ (reference sequence). V was shortened by 7 bases and J by 0 bases, with 7 bases between the two germline ends. CDR3 in amino acids: CASTRSSGANVLTF. CDR3 coding DNA: TGTGCCAGCACACGTAGCTCTGGGGCCAACGTCCTGACTTTC.

This clonotype was seen more than once but under ten times. J is TRBJ1-2 and V is TRBV20-1, with D possibly matching TRBD1 (5 bases). The CDR3 runs to 14 residues. Germline loops: CDR1 DFQATT, CDR2 SNEGSKA (reference sequence). V was shortened by 0 bases and J by 7 bases, with 15 bases between the two germline ends. The CDR3 protein is CSARDPGMGIGYTF. The CDR3 nucleotides read TGCAGTGCTAGAGATCCAGGGATGGGTATTGGCTACACCTTC.

This clonotype was seen ten or more times. V usage is TRBV18 and J usage is TRBJ2-2; D is perhaps TRBD1 (6 bases). Germline CDR1 is KGHSH and CDR2 is LQKENI. Trimming pared 3 bases from V and 9 bases from J, leaving 11 bases between. This CDR3 contains 13 residues. CDR3 nucleotides: TGTGCCAGCTCACCCGACAGGTTCCGGGAGCTGTTTTTT. This gives the protein CASSPDRFRELFF.

This chain uses TRBV5-1 with TRBJ2-2, with TRBD2 identical over 9 bases. Losses at the gene ends were 4 bases for V and 0 bases for J; bases not matched to a gene: 13. The germline V gene encodes CDR1 SGHRS and CDR2 YFSETQ. This CDR3 is built from 19 residues. The CDR3, as DNA: TGCGCCAGCAGCACTGGACCAGTAGGACTAGCGACGAACACCGGGGAGCTGTTTTTT. This translates into CASSTGPVGLATNTGELFF.

J is TRBJ2-7 and V is TRBV19; 8 bases line up with TRBD2. Trimming removed 2 bases from V and 3 bases from J; junction bases left unmatched: 3. Per germline, CDR1 LNHDA and CDR2 SQIVND (reference sequence). The CDR3 spans 14 residues. The CDR3 region has the DNA TGTGCCAGTAGTATAAACGGGAGGGTCTACGAGCAGTACTTC. Residues: CASSINGRVYEQYF.

This clonotype was found once. The chain recombines TRBV29-1 with TRBJ2-6, with unresolved D. In germline, CDR1 is SQVTM, CDR2 ANQGSEA. Trimming stripped 0 bases from V and 4 bases from J, with 10 bases between. The CDR3 totals 15 residues. The CDR3 DNA is TGCAGCGTTGAAGATCCCCGGACCGGGGCCAACGTCCTGACTTTC. This codes for CSVEDPRTGANVLTF. Combining the CDR3 with reference TRBV29-1 and TRBJ2-6 gives the whole variable domain SAVISQKPSRDICQRGTSLTIQCQVDSQVTMMFWYRQQPGQSLTLIATANQGSEATYESGFVIDKFPISRPNLTFSTLTVSNMSPEDSSIYLCSVEDPRTGANVLTFGAGSRLTVL.

This clonotype was picked up many times. The chain uses TRBV5-1 and TRBJ2-1, with TRBD1 matching 7 bases. CDR3 size: 15 residues. The V and J ends lost 3 bases and 9 bases, in that order; junction bases with no gene match: 12. The germline V gene has CDR1 SGHRS and CDR2 YFSETQ. In DNA form, the CDR3 reads TGCGCCAGCAGCTCGGACAGGCCCACGAACAGTGAGCAGTTCTTC. It encodes CASSSDRPTNSEQFF.

This clonotype has just a few counts. The DNA for the CDR3 is TGTGCCAGTAGTCGACAGCCCTCCTACGAGCAGTACTTC. Translating it yields CASSRQPSYEQYF. This chain connects TRBV19 to TRBJ2-7, with D maybe TRBD1 (5 bases). This CDR3 comprises 13 residues. Germline V gene lookup returns CDR1 LNHDA and CDR2 SQIVND (reference sequence). V lost 5 bases and J 0 bases, leaving 8 bases between the germline ends.

This clonotype has a count of ten or more. This chain uses TRBV4-1 with TRBJ2-7; D gene uncertain. The V and J ends lost 0 bases and 0 bases respectively, with 9 bases between them. CDR1 is MGHRA and CDR2 is YSYEKL in the germline V gene. This CDR3 is built from 15 residues. The CDR3 reads CASSQEPHSSYEQYF. As DNA, the CDR3 is TGCGCCAGCAGCCAAGAGCCCCACTCCTCCTACGAGCAGTACTTC.

The chain employs TRBV20-1 and TRBJ2-7; no clear D gene. Trimming shortened V by 0 bases and J by 5 bases, and 17 bases separated the two germline ends. This CDR3 has 15 residues. Germline CDR1 DFQATT, CDR2 SNEGSKA (reference sequence). In nucleotides, the CDR3 is TGCAGTGCTAGAGATCCAAAAATAGGGCGCAACGAGCAGTACTTC. As protein: CSARDPKIGRNEQYF.

In its sample, this clonotype was seen many times. The V and J genes are TRBV7-6 and TRBJ2-7, with D possibly matching TRBD1 (7 bases). The CDR3 has 16 residues. Looked up from germline, CDR1 is SGHVS and CDR2 is FNYEAQ. The ends were cut back, 5 bases at V and 0 bases at J, with 17 bases in the middle. CDR3 loop: CASSRGTVFSSYEQYF. The CDR3 DNA sequence: TGTGCCAGCAGCCGCGGGACAGTCTTCAGCTCCTACGAGCAGTACTTC.

Remarks on this clonotype: A read error may be the cause here, since a much bigger clone is one base away. Since no conserved phenylalanine or tryptophan closes the CDR3, a read error is the likely cause. J is TRBJ2-3 and V is TRBV7-3; 8 nucleotides agree with TRBD2. The CDR3 has 14 amino acids. The V gene end was trimmed by 7 bases and the J gene end by 0 bases; junction bases not matched to a gene: 3. The germline gives CDR1 SGHTA, CDR2 FQGTGA. CDR3 in DNA: TGTGCCAGCAACTCGGGGGGGAGCACAGATACGCAGTATCTT. This encodes CASNSGGSTDTQYL.

This clonotype was observed at least ten times. This chain uses TRBV5-4 with TRBJ2-7, with TRBD2 matching over 13 bases. This CDR3 is built from 16 residues. Germline V gives CDR1 SGHNT, CDR2 YYREEE (reference sequence). V trimming: 5 bases; J trimming: 0 bases; junction bases outside the gene matches: 5. The CDR3 sequence is CASRIGLAGVSYEQYF. DNA for the CDR3: TGTGCCAGCAGAATCGGACTAGCGGGAGTCTCCTACGAGCAGTACTTC.

This clonotype has at least ten counts. The rearrangement links TRBV7-8 to TRBJ2-1; 8 bases are shared with TRBD2. V lost 8 bases to trimming and J lost 8 bases; unmatched junction nucleotides: 8. Germline CDR1 is SGHVS and CDR2 is FQNEAQ. This CDR3 has 13 amino acids. The CDR3 DNA reads as TGTGCCAGCCGGGGGGGGGGGCCCGATGAGCAGTTCTTC. Its translation: CASRGGGPDEQFF. The full variable domain, completed using reference TRBV7-8 and TRBJ2-1, is GAGVSQSPRYKVAKRGQDVALRCDPISGHVSLFWYQQALGQGPEFLTYFQNEAQLDKSGLPSDRFFAERPEGSVSTLKIQRTQQEDSAVYLCASRGGGPDEQFFGPGTRLTVL.

This clonotype was picked up a small number of times. This sequence joins TRBV25-1 and TRBJ1-1, with D possibly matching TRBD1 (5 bases). This CDR3 is built from 11 residues. Between the trimmed V and J ends, which lost 7 bases and 11 bases, there was a span of 14 bases. In germline, CDR1 is MGHDK, CDR2 SYGVNS. CDR3: CASTRGVGAFF. The CDR3 DNA is TGTGCCAGCACCAGAGGGGTGGGGGCTTTCTTT.

This clonotype was observed at least ten times. The chain combines TRBV10-3 with TRBJ2-7; 10 bases agree with TRBD2. The CDR3 length is 15 residues. The germline gives CDR1 ENHRY, CDR2 SYGVKD. Trimming at V came to 6 bases and at J to 4 bases, leaving 9 bases not matched to a gene. The CDR3 bases are TGTGCCATCAGGGAATCTAGCGGGGGTCTATACGAGCAGTACTTC. Protein: CAIRESSGGLYEQYF.